This T cell receptor beta chain was identified during a study of Graves' ophthalmopathy and Graves' hyperthyroidism (dated by TCRdb to between 2017 and 2018). About the study as a whole: Peripheral blood was collected at initial diagnosis, prior to any treatment. In more than five hyperthyroidism patients, T-cell repertoires of thyroid tissue and blood were compared. The roughly 94 discovery patients were randomly divided into training and test sets at a 7:3 ratio. After sampling, hyperthyroidism patients received methimazole starting at 30 mg daily, and ophthalmopathy patients received high-dose intravenous methylprednisolone. The study used TCR beta repertoire signatures to distinguish Graves' ophthalmopathy from Graves' hyperthyroidism and to predict progression to ophthalmopathy. A discovery set of 90 to 100 patients (43 ophthalmopathy, about 55 stable hyperthyroidism) was enrolled to explore V-J signatures distinguishing ophthalmopathy from hyperthyroidism. An independent validation cohort comprised about 20 hyperthyroidism patients and around 16 patients who later progressed from hyperthyroidism to ophthalmopathy. In total, approximately 130 blood samples were TCR-sequenced: under 45 ophthalmopathy, 80 or so hyperthyroidism and about 17 hyperthyroidism-to-ophthalmopathy patients. Beyond this particular receptor, the publication reports: No statistical method was used to predetermine the sample size, and group allocation was not hidden from the investigators. In validation, the model predicted ophthalmopathy progression with about 70% sensitivity and roughly 72% specificity; eleven to twelve predicted patients were CT-confirmed with GO in a median of about 6.1 months. Most of the expanded thyroid clonotypes with a frequency above 0.001 were also detected in blood, and it was suggested that the thyroid immune response may be reflected by blood repertoires. In cross-validation, the 13-signature model distinguished ophthalmopathy from stable hyperthyroidism with 85% to 90% sensitivity and approximately 81% specificity, and in the test set the corresponding values were approximately 79% and 70%.

This clonotype was found many times. Its antigen remains unidentified. Within one base of it there is no much larger clone, and no base qualities were kept. Ophthalmopathy patients were characterized by moderately to severely active disease, a Clinical Activity Score of at least 3, a NOSPECS grade of at least 4, and a disease duration under 3 months. Patients with other autoimmune diseases, uncontrolled infections, pregnancy or lactation were excluded. Diagnosis was based on clinical symptoms, serum thyroxine, TRAb, thyroid ultrasound and orbital computed tomography. Ficoll-Paque density gradient centrifugation was used to isolate PBMCs from around 10 ml of fresh peripheral blood. Total RNA was extracted using Trizol reagent, and RNA quality was checked on an Agilent 2100 Bioanalyzer. For repertoire sequencing, TCR beta CDR3 regions were amplified from RNA transcripts. The first round of RT-PCR was done with HTBI primers and the Qiagen OneStep RT-PCR kit, and was followed by a second round of multiplex PCR, then size selection and purification. Libraries were sequenced on an Illumina HiSeq2000 using paired-end 100 bp reads. The original pipeline was this. Reads were processed with SOAPnuke, discarding reads with adapters, uncalled bases, mean Phred below 15, or no exact constant-primer or identifier match. High-quality paired reads were merged with COPE v1.2.5. Clonotypes were defined as unique nucleotide sequences and were aligned to IMGT TRB V, D and J references using MiTCR v1.1. Analysis was restricted to V-J combinations with a frequency above 0.0001, which covered 99% to 99.2% of repertoires. For each V-J combination, a TCR clonal expansion and chaos score was defined as the ratio of F50 clonal expansion to chaos observed in the TCRdist matrix. Welch's t-statistics and random forest were used to reduce features to about a dozen V-J combinations, which were fed into a naive Bayes classifier. The similarity between thyroid and blood repertoires was quantified using the Morisita-Horn index. The raw public reads went through TCRdb reprocessing: fastp at Q25, MiXCR clone calling, in-frame beta chains kept. Each CDR3 protein gets just one entry, which takes the most common genes and DNA from the rows behind it. The V and J calls follow TCRdb's processing rather than the paper's. In all, the sample holds about 480,000 distinct CDR3 sequences, and over 13% of those were seen once. The biggest ten clones account for about a tenth of the sample.

From the cysteine through the phenylalanine, the CDR3 covers 13 amino acids. The sequence is cut down to CDR3 DNA, 39 bases in frame from base 1. Trimming removed 2 bases from V and 5 bases from J; the gene matches leave 5 bases unexplained. Via the germline V gene, CDR1 is SQVTM and CDR2 ANQGSEA. The chain is assembled from TRBV29-1 and TRBJ2-7, with 8 bases in between that match TRBD1. Input material: blood. The origin of this receptor is a woman in her 30s with Graves' ophthalmopathy. Donor details come from another sample of the same person, matched by shared clones. The nucleotides read TGCAGCGTTGAACCGACAGGGGTCCACGAGCAGTACTTC. This codes for CSVEPTGVHEQYF.